This T cell receptor beta chain is from a study of cytomegalovirus exposure and HLA in healthy donors. Donors consisted of healthy bone marrow donors. Unrecorded immune exposure was likely among donors, who were nominally healthy when sampled. Overall study findings and caveats: For most TCR sequences rarity was the rule, although some public TCRs occurred in many donors.

From germline, CDR1 is MGHDK and CDR2 SYGVNS. The CDR3 totals 16 residues. The V segment lost 1 base and the J segment 3 bases; nucleotides outside the gene matches: 7. PCR amplification relied on 60 Vbeta primers (plus 13 Jbeta primers). Clones were sequenced by immunoSEQ multiplex PCR, and TCRdb holds only the in-frame ones, with some missing. This table has 140,000 to 150,000 clones, approximately 70% appearing once. Details on this clone: The antigen is not known.

This clonotype originated in a woman in her sixties or seventies in good health and CMV-seropositive. Sequencing was carried out using PBMCs. The gene calls are TRBV25-1 and TRBJ2-7; 9 nucleotides match TRBD1. The CDR3 here is CASSELVGTGSYEQYF. CDR3 sequence (DNA): TGTGCCAGCAGTGAATTGGTGGGGACAGGGAGCTACGAGCAGTACTTC.